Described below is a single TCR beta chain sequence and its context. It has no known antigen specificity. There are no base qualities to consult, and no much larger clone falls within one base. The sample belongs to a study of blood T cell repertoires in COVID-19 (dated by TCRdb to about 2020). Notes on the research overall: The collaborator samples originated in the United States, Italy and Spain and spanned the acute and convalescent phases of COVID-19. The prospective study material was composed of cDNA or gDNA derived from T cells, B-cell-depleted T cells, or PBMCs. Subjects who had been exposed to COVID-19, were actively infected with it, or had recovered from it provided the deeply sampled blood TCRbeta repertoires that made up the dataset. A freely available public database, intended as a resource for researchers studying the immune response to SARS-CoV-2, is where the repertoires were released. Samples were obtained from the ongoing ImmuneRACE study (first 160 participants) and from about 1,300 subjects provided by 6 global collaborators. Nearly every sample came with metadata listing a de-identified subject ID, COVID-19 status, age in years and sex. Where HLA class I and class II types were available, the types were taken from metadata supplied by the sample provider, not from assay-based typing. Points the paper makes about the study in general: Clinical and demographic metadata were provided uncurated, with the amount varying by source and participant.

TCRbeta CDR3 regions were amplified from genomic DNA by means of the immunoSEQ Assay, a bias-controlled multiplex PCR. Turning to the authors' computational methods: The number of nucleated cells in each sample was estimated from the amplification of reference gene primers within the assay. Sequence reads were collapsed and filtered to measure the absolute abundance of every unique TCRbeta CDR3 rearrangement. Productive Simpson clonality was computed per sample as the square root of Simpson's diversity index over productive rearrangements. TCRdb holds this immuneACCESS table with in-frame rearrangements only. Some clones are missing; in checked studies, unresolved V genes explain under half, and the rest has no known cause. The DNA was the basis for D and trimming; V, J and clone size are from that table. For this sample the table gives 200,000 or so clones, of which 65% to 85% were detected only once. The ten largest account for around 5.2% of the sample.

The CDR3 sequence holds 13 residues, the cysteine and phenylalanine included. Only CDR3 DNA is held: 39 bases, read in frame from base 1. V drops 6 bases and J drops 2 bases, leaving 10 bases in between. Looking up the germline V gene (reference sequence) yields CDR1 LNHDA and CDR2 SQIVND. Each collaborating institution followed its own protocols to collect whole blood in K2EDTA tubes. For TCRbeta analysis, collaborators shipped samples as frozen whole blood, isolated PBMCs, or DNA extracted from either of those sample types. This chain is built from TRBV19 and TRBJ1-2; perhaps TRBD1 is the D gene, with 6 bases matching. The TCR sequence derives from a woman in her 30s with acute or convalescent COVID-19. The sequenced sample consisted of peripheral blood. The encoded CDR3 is CASRGAQNYGYTF. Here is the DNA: TGTGCCAGTAGGGGGGCGCAGAACTATGGCTACACCTTC.